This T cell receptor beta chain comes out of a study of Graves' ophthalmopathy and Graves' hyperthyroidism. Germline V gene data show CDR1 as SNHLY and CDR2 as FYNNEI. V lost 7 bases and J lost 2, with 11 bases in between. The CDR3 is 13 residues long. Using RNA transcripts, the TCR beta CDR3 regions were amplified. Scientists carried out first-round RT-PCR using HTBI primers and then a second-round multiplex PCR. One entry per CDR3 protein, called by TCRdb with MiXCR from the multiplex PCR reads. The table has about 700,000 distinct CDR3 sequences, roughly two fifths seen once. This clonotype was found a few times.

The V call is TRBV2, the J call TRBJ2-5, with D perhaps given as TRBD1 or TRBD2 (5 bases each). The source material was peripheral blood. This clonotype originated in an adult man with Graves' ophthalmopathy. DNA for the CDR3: TGTGCCAGCAAGGTGGGGGTACAAGAGACCCAGTACTTC. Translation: CASKVGVQETQYF.